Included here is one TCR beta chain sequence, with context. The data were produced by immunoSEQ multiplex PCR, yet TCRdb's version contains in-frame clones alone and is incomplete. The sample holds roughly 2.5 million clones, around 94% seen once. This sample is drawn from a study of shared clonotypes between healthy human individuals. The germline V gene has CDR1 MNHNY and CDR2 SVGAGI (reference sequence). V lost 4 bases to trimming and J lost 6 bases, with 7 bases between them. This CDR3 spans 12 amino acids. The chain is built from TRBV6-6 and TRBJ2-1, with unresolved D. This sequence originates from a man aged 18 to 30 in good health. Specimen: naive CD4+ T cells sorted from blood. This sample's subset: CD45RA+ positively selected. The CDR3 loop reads CASSSKGNEQFF. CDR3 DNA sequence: TGTGCCAGCAGTTCCAAGGGCAATGAGCAGTTCTTC.